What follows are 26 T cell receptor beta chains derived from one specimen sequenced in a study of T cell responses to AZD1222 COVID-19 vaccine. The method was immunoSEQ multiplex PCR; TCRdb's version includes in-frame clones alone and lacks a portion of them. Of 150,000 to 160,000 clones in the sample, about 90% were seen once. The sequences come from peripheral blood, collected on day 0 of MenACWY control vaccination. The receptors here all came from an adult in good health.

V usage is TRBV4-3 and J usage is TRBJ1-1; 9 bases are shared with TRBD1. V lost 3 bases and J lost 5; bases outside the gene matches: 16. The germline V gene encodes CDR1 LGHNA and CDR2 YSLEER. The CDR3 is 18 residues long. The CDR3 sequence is CASSQDNSNRGQGTEAFF. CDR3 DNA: TGCGCCAGCAGCCAGGACAACTCAAACAGGGGGCAAGGGACTGAAGCTTTCTTT.

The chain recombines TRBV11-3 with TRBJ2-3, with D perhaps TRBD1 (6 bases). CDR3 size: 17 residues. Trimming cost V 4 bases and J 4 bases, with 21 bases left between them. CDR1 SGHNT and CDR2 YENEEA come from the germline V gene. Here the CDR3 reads CASSSRGTLQRADTQYF. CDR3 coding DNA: TGTGCCAGCAGCTCACGAGGGACATTACAGAGGGCAGATACGCAGTATTTT.

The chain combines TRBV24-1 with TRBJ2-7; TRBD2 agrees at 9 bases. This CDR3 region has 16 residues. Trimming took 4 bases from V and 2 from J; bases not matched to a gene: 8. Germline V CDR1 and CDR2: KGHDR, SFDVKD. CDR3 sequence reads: CATSDPSAGGPYEQYF. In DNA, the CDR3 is TGTGCCACCAGTGACCCCAGCGCGGGAGGGCCCTACGAGCAGTACTTC.

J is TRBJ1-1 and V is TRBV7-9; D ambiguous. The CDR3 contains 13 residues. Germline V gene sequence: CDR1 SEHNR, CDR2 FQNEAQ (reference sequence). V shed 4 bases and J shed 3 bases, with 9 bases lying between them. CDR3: CASSSNTYTEAFF. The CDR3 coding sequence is TGTGCCAGCAGCTCTAACACCTACACTGAAGCTTTCTTT.

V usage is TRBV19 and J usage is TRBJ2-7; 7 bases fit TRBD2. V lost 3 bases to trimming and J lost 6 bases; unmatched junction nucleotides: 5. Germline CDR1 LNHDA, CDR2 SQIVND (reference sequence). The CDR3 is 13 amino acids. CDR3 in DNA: TGTGCCAGTAGTATTAGCGGGCCGGCCGAGCAGTACTTC. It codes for CASSISGPAEQYF.

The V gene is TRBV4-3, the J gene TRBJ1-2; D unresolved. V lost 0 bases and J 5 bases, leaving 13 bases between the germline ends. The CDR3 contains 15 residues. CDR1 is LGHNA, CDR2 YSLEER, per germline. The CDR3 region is CASSQDIRGKYGYTF. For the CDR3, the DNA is TGCGCCAGCAGCCAAGATATACGGGGAAAGTATGGCTACACCTTC.

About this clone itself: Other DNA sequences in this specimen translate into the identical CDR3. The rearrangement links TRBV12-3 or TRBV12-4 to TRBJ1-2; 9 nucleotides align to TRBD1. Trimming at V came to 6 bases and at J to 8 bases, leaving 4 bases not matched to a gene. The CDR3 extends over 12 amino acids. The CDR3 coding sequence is TGTGCCAGCAGCACGACAGGGGGAGGCTACACCTTC. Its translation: CASSTTGGGYTF.

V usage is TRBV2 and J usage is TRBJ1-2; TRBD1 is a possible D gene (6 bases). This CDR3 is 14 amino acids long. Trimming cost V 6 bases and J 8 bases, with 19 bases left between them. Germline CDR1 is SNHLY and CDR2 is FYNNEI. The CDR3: CASRRLQGPRGYTF. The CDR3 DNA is TGTGCCAGCAGGCGTCTACAGGGTCCTCGGGGCTACACCTTC.

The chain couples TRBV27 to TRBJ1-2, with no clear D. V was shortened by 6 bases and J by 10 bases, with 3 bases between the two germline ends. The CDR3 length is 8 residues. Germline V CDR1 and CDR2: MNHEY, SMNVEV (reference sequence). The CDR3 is CASRTYTF. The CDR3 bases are TGTGCCAGCAGGACCTACACCTTC.

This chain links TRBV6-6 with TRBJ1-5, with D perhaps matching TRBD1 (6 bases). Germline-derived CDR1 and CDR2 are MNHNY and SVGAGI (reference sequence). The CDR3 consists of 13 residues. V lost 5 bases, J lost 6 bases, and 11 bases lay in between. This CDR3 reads CASSQQGGQPQHF. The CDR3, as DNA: TGTGCCAGCAGTCAACAGGGCGGTCAGCCCCAGCATTTT.

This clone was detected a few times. The CDR3 DNA sequence: TGTGCCAGCAGTCTAGGGACGGCTGAAAAACTGTTTTTT. This sequence encodes CASSLGTAEKLFF. This rearrangement joins TRBV16 to TRBJ1-4; TRBD1 is a possible D gene (5 bases). The V gene's germline CDR1 is KGHSY and CDR2 FQNENV. CDR3 length: 13 residues. Trimming stripped 6 bases from V and 7 bases from J, with 12 bases between.

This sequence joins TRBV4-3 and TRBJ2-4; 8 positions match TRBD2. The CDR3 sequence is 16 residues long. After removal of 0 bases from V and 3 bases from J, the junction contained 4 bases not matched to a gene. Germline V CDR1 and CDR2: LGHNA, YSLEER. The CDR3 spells CASSQDSAGGKNIQYF. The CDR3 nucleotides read TGCGCCAGCAGCCAAGATAGCGCGGGAGGCAAAAACATTCAGTACTTC.

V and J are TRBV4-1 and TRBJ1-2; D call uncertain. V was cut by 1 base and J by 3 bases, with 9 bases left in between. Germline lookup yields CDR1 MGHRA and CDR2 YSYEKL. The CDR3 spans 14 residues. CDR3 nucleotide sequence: TGCGCCAGCAGCCAAGCAGGCTTGTACTATGGCTACACCTTC. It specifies CASSQAGLYYGYTF.

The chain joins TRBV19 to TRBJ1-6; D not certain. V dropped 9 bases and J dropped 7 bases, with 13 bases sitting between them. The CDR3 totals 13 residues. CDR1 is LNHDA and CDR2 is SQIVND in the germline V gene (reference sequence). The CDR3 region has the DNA TGTGCCAGCCGAGACACGTACAATTCACCCCTCCACTTT. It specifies CASRDTYNSPLHF.

CDR3 sequence reads: CASSPSQPQHF. The CDR3 nucleotides are TGTGCCAGCAGCCCTTCGCAGCCCCAGCATTTT. The rearrangement joins TRBV28 to TRBJ1-5; D remains unclear. V lost 6 bases and J 7 bases, leaving 7 bases between the germline ends. CDR1 and CDR2 (germline): MDHEN, SYDVKM. There are 11 residues in the CDR3.

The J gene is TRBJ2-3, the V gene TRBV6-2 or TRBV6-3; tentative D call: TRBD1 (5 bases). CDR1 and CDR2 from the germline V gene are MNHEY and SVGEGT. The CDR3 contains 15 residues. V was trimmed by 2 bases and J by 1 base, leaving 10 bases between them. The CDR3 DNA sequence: TGTGCCAGCAGTTACCAGTTAGGGGGCACAGATACGCAGTATTTT. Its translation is CASSYQLGGTDTQYF.

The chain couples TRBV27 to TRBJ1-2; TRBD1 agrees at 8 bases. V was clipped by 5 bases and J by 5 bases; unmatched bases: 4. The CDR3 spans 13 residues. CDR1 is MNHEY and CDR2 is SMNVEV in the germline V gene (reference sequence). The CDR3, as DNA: TGTGCCAGCAGTGTAGACAGGGGTTATGGCTACACCTTC. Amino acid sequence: CASSVDRGYGYTF.

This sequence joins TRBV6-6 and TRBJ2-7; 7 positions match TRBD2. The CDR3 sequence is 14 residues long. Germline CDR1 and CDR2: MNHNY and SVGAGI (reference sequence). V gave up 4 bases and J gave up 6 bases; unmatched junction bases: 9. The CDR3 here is CASSSPLGGTEQYF. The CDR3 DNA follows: TGTGCCAGCAGTTCCCCCCTCGGGGGGACCGAGCAGTACTTC.

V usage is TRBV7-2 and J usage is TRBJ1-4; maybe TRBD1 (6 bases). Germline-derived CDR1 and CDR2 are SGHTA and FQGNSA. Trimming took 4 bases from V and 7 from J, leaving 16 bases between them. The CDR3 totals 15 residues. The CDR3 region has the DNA TGTGCCAGCAGCTCAGGGGCAGTTTGGATTGAAAAACTGTTTTTT. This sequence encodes CASSSGAVWIEKLFF. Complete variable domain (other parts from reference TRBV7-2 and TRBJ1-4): GAGVSQSPSNKVTEKGKDVELRCDPISGHTALYWYRQSLGQGLEFLIYFQGNSAPDKSGLPSDRFSAERTGGSVSTLTIQRTQQEDSAVYLCASSSGAVWIEKLFFGSGTQLSVL.

The CDR3 DNA follows: TGCGCCAGCAGCTTCGACGGGTCGGGGCCCGGGGAGCTGTTTTTT. Its protein product is CASSFDGSGPGELFF. The chain employs TRBV5-1 and TRBJ2-2, with D possibly called TRBD1 or TRBD2 (5 bases each). The CDR3 sequence is 15 residues long. V lost 2 bases and J lost 6, with 14 bases in between. Germline V gene sequence: CDR1 SGHRS, CDR2 YFSETQ.

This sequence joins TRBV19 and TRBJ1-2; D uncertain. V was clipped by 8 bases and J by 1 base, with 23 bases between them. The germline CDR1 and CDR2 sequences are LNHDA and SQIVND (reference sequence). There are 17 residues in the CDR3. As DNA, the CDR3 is TGTGCCAGTGGCGCCTCGGGAATAGCGGGAGGTAACTATGGCTACACCTTC. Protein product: CASGASGIAGGNYGYTF. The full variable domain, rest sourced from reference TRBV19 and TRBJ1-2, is DGGITQSPKYLFRKEGQNVTLSCEQNLNHDAMYWYRQDPGQGLRLIYYSQIVNDFQKGDIAEGYSVSREKKESFPLTVTSAQKNPTAFYLCASGASGIAGGNYGYTFGSGTRLTVV.

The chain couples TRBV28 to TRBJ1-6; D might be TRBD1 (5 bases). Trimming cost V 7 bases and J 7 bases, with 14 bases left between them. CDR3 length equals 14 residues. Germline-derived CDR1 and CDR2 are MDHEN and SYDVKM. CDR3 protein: CASKVGVRNSPLHF. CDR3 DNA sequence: TGTGCCAGCAAGGTAGGGGTGAGGAATTCACCCCTCCACTTT. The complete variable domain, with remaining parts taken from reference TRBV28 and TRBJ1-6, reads DVKVTQSSRYLVKRTGEKVFLECVQDMDHENMFWYRQDPGLGLRLIYFSYDVKMKEKGDIPEGYSVSREKKERFSLILESASTNQTSMYLCASKVGVRNSPLHFGNGTRLTVT.

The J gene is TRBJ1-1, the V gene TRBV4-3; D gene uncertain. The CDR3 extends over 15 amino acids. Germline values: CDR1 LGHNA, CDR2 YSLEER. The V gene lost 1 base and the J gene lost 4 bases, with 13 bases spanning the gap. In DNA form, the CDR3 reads TGCGCCAGCAGCCAAGCTAAGGGCTGGACCACTGAAGCTTTCTTT. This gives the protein CASSQAKGWTTEAFF.

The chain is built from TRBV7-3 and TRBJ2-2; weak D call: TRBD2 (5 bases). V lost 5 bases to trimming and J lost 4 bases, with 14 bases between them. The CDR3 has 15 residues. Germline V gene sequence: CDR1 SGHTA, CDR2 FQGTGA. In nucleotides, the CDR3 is TGTGCCAGCAGCCCAGCCCGGGGAAGCACCGGGGAGCTGTTTTTT. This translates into CASSPARGSTGELFF.

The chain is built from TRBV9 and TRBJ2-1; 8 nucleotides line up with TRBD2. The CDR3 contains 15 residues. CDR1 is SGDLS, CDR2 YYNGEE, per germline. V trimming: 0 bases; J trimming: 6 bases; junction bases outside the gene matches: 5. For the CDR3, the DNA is TGTGCCAGCAGCGTAGAACTAGCGGCGAGCAATGAGCAGTTCTTC. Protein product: CASSVELAASNEQFF.

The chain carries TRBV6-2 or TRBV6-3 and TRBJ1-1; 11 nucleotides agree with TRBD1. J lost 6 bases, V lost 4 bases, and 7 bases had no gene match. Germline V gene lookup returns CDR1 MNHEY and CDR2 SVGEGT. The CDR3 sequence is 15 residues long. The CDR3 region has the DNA TGTGCCAGCAGTTTCCGAGGGACAGGGGGTTCTGAAGCTTTCTTT. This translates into CASSFRGTGGSEAFF.